Listed below are T cell receptor beta chains from one sample, sequenced in a study of cytomegalovirus exposure and HLA in healthy donors. Assay used: immunoSEQ multiplex PCR; TCRdb lists only in-frame clones, some missing. The sample holds over 95,000 clones, under 85% seen once. The sequencing sample was made of PBMCs. These receptors were collected from a man aged 35 to 55 in good health and CMV-seropositive. Both conserved end residues are part of each CDR3. D genes are given only for firm matches. Not every row has a clone size; where given, it reads once, few, many or a size class.

>TRBV7-2|TRBD2|.
CASGASGFKNEQFF
>TRBV4-1|TRBD2|.
CASSPGTSLNNEQFF
>TRBV7-9|.|.
CASSSEQGYGQPQHF
>TRBV6-5|.|.
CASSYSVGDEKLFF
>TRBV29-1|TRBD2|.
CSVENERGVTGELFF
>TRBV18|.|.
CASSPDGTRDGYTF
>TRBV4-2|.|.
CASSQDMEANYGYTF
>TRBV5-6|TRBD2|.
CASSGTSGGVYTDTQYF
>TRBV4-2|.|.
CASSQEWTPARGGWSYEQYF
>TRBV25-1|TRBD2|.
CASSEITERGASYEQYF
>TRBV4-3|TRBD2|.
CASSKIGGAGVPYEQYF
>TRBV6-6|TRBD1|.
CASSSKRQGAGEQYF
>TRBV4-1|.|.
CASSQESGINQPQHF
>TRBV9|.|.
CASTPTDLNTEAFF
>TRBV5-4|TRBD1|.
CASSSPGQGYEQYF
>TRBV7-9|.|few
CASSPDRYSNQPQHF
>TRBV10-3|.|once
CAISEAGTTYNEQFF
>TRBV7-8|.|once
CASSAGGRATEAFF
>TRBV6-1|.|few
CASSDQGRYGYTF
>TRBV9|.|.
CASSDTSHTDTQYF
>TRBV7-9|TRBD1|once
CASSFRQGAGELFF
>TRBV5-1|TRBD1|.
CASSPGQGTGYTF
>TRBV29-1|TRBD1|.
CSVSRDRGQETQYF
>TRBV19|TRBD1|.
CASRGQEPAYSGNTIYF
>TRBV11-2|TRBD1|.
CASSSQGAFTDTQYF
>TRBV28|.|.
CASTPEGYGANVLTF
>TRBV5-1|TRBD1|.
CASSLATGVGTEAFF
>TRBV5-8|.|.
CASSFGLETQYF
>TRBV7-2|.|.
CASSLGGRGETQYF
>TRBV19|TRBD1|once
CASSPGPGQGATEAFF
>TRBV7-9|TRBD1|.
CASSLGAGDRGKSGYTF
>TRBV5-1|.|.
CASSLAGYNSSPLHF
>TRBV7-2|TRBD2|few
CASGGGETSTDTQYF
>TRBV6-1|.|.
CASSGVRGNEQFF
>TRBV2|TRBD1|.
CASSTRGQGGELFF
>TRBV5-6|TRBD1|once
CASSTGTGGWNTEAFF
>TRBV27|.|few
CASSTSTGGFNSPLHF
>TRBV6-7|.|.
CASSNPRVSGANVLTF
>TRBV29-1|.|once
CSAAGSTGGELFF
>TRBV27|.|few
CASSSTGIPYEQYF
>TRBV11-3|.|.
CASSKGASPEQYF
>TRBV10-3|TRBD2|.
CAISDEGGIRETQYF
>TRBV7-9|TRBD1|.
CASSLVVAGGDTQYF
>TRBV19|TRBD1|.
CASSSISLTGSYEQYF
>TRBV2|.|.
CASSPGGSGNTIYF
>TRBV5-1|TRBD1|.
CASSPETGMNTEAFF
>TRBV6-5|TRBD1|.
CASSDGQGVDIQYF
>TRBV5-1|.|.
CASSRRQVGNEQFF
>TRBV11-3|.|.
CASSPGGYTDTQYF
>TRBV18|TRBD2|.
CASSPLGTSQETQYF
>TRBV6-6|TRBD1|.
CASSSNLRTGVNEQFF
>TRBV2|TRBD1|.
CASNGQGRSSYEQYF
>TRBV4-3|.|once
CASSQGALAGPYNEQFF
>TRBV6-1|.|.
CASSVVRGNEQFF
>TRBV7-9|TRBD1|.
CALQDRGTDTQYF
>TRBV5-1|TRBD2|.
CASSLTSGGLSYEQYF